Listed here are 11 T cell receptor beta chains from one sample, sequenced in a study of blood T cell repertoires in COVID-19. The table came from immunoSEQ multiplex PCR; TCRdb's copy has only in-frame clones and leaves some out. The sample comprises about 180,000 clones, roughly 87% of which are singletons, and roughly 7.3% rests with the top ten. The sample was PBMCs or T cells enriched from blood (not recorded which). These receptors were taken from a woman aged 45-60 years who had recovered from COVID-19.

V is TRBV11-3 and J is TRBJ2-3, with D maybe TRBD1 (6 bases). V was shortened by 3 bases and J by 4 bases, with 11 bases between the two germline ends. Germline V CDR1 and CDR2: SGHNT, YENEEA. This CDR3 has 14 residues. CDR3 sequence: CASSFTQGSDTQYF. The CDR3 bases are TGTGCCAGCAGCTTCACCCAGGGGTCAGATACGCAGTATTTT.

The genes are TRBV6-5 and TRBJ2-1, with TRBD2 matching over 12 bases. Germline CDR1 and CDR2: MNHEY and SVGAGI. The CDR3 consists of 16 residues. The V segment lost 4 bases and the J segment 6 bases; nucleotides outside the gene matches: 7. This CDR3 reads CASSSRLAGVGNEQFF. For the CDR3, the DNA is TGTGCCAGCAGTTCCAGACTAGCGGGAGTCGGCAATGAGCAGTTCTTC.

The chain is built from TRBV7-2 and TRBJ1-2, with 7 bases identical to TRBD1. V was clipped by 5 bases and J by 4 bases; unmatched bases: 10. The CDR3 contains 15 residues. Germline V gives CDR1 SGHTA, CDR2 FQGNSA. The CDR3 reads CASSRRSQGTYGYTF. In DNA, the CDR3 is TGTGCCAGCAGCCGCCGATCACAGGGGACCTATGGCTACACCTTC.

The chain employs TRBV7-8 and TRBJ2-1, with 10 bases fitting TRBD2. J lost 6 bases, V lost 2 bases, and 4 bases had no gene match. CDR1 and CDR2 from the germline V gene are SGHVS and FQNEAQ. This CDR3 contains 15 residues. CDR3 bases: TGTGCCAGCAGCTTAAGGACTAGCGGACCCAATGAGCAGTTCTTC. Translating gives CASSLRTSGPNEQFF.

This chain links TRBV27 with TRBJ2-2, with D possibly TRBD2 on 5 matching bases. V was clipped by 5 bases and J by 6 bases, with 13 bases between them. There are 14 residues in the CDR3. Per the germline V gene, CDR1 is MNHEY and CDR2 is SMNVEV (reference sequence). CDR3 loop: CASSPTTRSGELFF. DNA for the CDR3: TGTGCCAGCAGTCCGACTACGCGTTCCGGGGAGCTGTTTTTT.

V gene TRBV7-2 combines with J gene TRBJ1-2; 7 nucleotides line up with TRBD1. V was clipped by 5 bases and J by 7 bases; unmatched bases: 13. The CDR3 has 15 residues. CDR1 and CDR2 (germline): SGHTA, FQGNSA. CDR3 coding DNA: TGTGCCAGCAGCACACATCTCCAGACAGGGTTTGGCTACACCTTC. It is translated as CASSTHLQTGFGYTF.

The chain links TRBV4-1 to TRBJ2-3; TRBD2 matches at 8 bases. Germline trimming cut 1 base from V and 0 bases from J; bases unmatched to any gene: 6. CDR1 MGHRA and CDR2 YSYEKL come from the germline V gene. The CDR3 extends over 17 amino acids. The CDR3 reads CASSQGGSGKSTDTQYF. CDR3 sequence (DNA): TGCGCCAGCAGCCAAGGTGGTAGCGGGAAAAGCACAGATACGCAGTATTTT.

CDR3 loop: CAWSVRGDYGYTF. The CDR3 DNA reads as TGTGCCTGGAGTGTACGGGGTGACTATGGCTACACCTTC. The chain couples TRBV30 to TRBJ1-2; D gene unclear. Between the trimmed V and J ends, which lost 0 bases and 3 bases, there was a span of 8 bases. This CDR3 is 13 amino acids long. Germline V CDR1 and CDR2: GTSNPN, SVGIG (reference sequence).

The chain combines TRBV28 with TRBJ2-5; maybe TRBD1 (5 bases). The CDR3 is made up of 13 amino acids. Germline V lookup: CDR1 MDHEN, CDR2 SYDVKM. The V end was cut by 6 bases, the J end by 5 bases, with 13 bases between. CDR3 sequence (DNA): TGTGCCAGCAGAAGGGGTCCGCAGGAGACCCAGTACTTC. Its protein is CASRRGPQETQYF.

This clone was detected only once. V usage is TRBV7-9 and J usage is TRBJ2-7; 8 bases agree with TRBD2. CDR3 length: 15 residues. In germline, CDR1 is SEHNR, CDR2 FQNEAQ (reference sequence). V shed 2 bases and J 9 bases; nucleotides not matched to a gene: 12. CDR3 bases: TGTGCCAGCAGCTTATCGGGACTAGGGGTTCAGATGCAGTACTTC. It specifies CASSLSGLGVQMQYF.

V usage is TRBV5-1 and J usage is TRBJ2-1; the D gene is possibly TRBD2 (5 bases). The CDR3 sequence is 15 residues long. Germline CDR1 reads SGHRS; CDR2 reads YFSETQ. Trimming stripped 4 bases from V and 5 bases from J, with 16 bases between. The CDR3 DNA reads TGCGCCAGCAGCGTGCGAGGACTCGATGACAATGAGCAGTTCTTC. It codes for CASSVRGLDDNEQFF.